One and the same sample provided the 3 T cell receptor beta chains below, sequenced in a study of OX40 agonist ivuxolimab in advanced cancers. Profiling relied on immunoSEQ multiplex PCR, and the TCRdb table lists in-frame clones only, not all of them. The data show 50,000 to 65,000 clones, roughly 85% seen once. The specimen was CD4+ or CD8+ T cells sorted from blood, collected in a trial of the OX40 agonist ivuxolimab. The receptors were sampled from an adult with an advanced solid tumor such as melanoma, head and neck, liver or kidney cancer.

This chain joins TRBV15 and TRBJ2-1; TRBD1 matches at 7 bases. V trimming: 7 bases; J trimming: 0 bases; junction bases outside the gene matches: 3. The CDR3 sequence is 14 residues long. Germline CDR1 and CDR2: LNHNV and YYDKDF (reference sequence). The CDR3 sequence is CATKGDSSYNEQFF. In nucleotides, the CDR3 is TGTGCCACCAAGGGGGACAGCTCCTACAATGAGCAGTTCTTC. Using reference TRBV15 and TRBJ2-1 for the parts outside the CDR3, the full variable domain is DAMVIQNPRYQVTQFGKPVTLSCSQTLNHNVMYWYQQKSSQAPKLLFHYYDKDFNNEADTPDNFQSRRPNTSFCFLDIRSPGLGDTAMYLCATKGDSSYNEQFFGPGTRLTVL.

The rearrangement joins TRBV5-1 to TRBJ2-2, with D tentatively TRBD1 (5 bases). Germline CDR1 and CDR2: SGHRS and YFSETQ. Trimming stripped 4 bases from V and 3 bases from J, with 19 bases between. The CDR3 consists of 17 residues. Written as DNA, the CDR3 is TGCGCCAGCAGCAGGGGTGGGCAGGTCACCTACACCGGGGAGCTGTTTTTT. Its translation: CASSRGGQVTYTGELFF.

The chain joins TRBV10-2 to TRBJ2-7; TRBD2 matches at 9 bases. Unmatched junction bases numbered 3, after V lost 6 bases and J lost 3 bases. The CDR3 consists of 13 residues. Germline V CDR1 and CDR2: WSHSY, SAAADI. CDR3: CASRETSGYEQYF. CDR3 nucleotides: TGCGCCAGCAGGGAGACTAGCGGCTACGAGCAGTACTTC.